The 31 T cell receptor beta chains in this list originate from one sample, sequenced in a study of CD8 T cells in Susac syndrome. Reverse transcription of roughly 0.5 to 1 ug RNA used random hexamers. TCRdb called the immunoSEQ multiplex PCR reads again in MiXCR, with one record for every CDR3 protein. The sample lists hundreds of thousands of distinct CDR3 sequences, 85% to 95% seen once, with about 0.071% in the top ten. Sequencing used CD4+ T cells from PBMCs. The receptor set was obtained from a human donor with multiple sclerosis.

The chain has TRBV5-1 and TRBJ1-2; tentative D call: TRBD1 (6 bases). CDR3 size: 13 residues. V was pared by 3 bases and J by 9 bases, with 15 bases between. Germline CDR1 and CDR2: SGHRS and YFSETQ. The CDR3 DNA reads as TGCGCCAGCAGCTCGGGACACGGGGGAAGCTACACCTTC. Amino acids: CASSSGHGGSYTF.

The rearrangement links TRBV4-1 to TRBJ2-3; D gene unclear. V was shortened by 4 bases and J by 6 bases, with 11 bases between the two germline ends. Germline V gene sequence: CDR1 MGHRA, CDR2 YSYEKL. This CDR3 contains 13 residues. CDR3 sequence reads: CASSLTASDTQYF. The CDR3 nucleotides read TGCGCCAGCAGCCTCACCGCCTCCGATACGCAGTATTTT.

This chain uses TRBV6-6 with TRBJ2-5, with 7 bases fitting TRBD1. CDR3 length: 13 residues. The V and J ends lost 5 bases and 5 bases, in that order; junction bases with no gene match: 5. CDR1 MNHNY and CDR2 SVGAGI come from the germline V gene (reference sequence). The DNA of the CDR3 is TGTGCCAGCAGTCTACAGGGGCGGGAGACCCAGTACTTC. Translating it yields CASSLQGRETQYF.

The V call is TRBV27, the J call TRBJ1-2; TRBD1 might be the D (5 bases). The CDR3 runs to 11 residues. Between the trimmed V and J ends, which lost 10 bases and 4 bases, there was a span of 10 bases. Germline CDR1 reads MNHEY; CDR2 reads SMNVEV (reference sequence). The CDR3 DNA follows: TGTGCCACCGGCAGGGTCTATGGCTACACCTTC. As protein: CATGRVYGYTF.

V usage is TRBV9 and J usage is TRBJ1-1, with 9 bases aligning to TRBD1. There are 16 residues in the CDR3. Trimming removed 4 bases from V and 0 bases from J; junction bases left unmatched: 7. Germline V gene lookup returns CDR1 SGDLS and CDR2 YYNGEE. CDR3 coding DNA: TGTGCCAGCAGCCCGCGCGGGGACAGGGTGAACACTGAAGCTTTCTTT. Residues: CASSPRGDRVNTEAFF.

The V and J genes are TRBV30 and TRBJ2-7, with 13 bases lining up with TRBD2. Trimming removed 0 bases from V and 6 bases from J; junction bases left unmatched: 5. The CDR3 is made up of 15 amino acids. From germline, CDR1 is GTSNPN and CDR2 SVGIG (reference sequence). The CDR3 DNA follows: TGTGCCTGGAGTGTACTAGCGGGGGGGGCGGGCGAGCAGTACTTC. As protein: CAWSVLAGGAGEQYF.

This clonotype was observed a single time. This chain connects TRBV28 to TRBJ2-3, with TRBD2 as a possible D gene (7 bases). This CDR3 is 14 amino acids long. Germline lookup yields CDR1 MDHEN and CDR2 SYDVKM. Between the trimmed V and J ends, which lost 7 bases and 5 bases, there was a span of 16 bases. This chain's CDR3 is CASIVGGLGDTQYF. For the CDR3, the DNA is TGTGCCAGCATCGTCGGGGGGCTTGGAGATACGCAGTATTTT.

The chain is built from TRBV20-1 and TRBJ2-1; the D gene is possibly TRBD2 (7 bases). Germline V lookup: CDR1 DFQATT, CDR2 SNEGSKA (reference sequence). Trimming pared 0 bases from V and 0 bases from J, leaving 12 bases between. The CDR3 extends over 16 amino acids. This CDR3 is CSARDWGGPSYNEQFF. In nucleotides, the CDR3 is TGCAGTGCTAGAGATTGGGGGGGCCCCTCCTACAATGAGCAGTTCTTC.

V usage is TRBV5-1 and J usage is TRBJ1-5, with no clear D. There are 16 residues in the CDR3. Trimming shortened V by 0 bases and J by 3 bases, and 13 bases separated the two germline ends. The germline V gene encodes CDR1 SGHRS and CDR2 YFSETQ. This CDR3 reads CASSLDGGGNNQPQHF. CDR3 nucleotides: TGCGCCAGCAGCTTGGATGGAGGAGGCAACAATCAGCCCCAGCATTTT.

This chain links TRBV6-6 with TRBJ1-1; no clear D gene. The germline V and J ends were trimmed by 0 bases and 8 bases, with 7 bases remaining between them. From germline, CDR1 is MNHNY and CDR2 SVGAGI (reference sequence). The CDR3 has 12 amino acids. CDR3 sequence: CASSYSSGEAFF. The CDR3, as DNA: TGTGCCAGCAGTTACTCGTCCGGAGAAGCTTTCTTT.

The V gene is TRBV12-3 or TRBV12-4, the J gene TRBJ2-3; 9 nucleotides match TRBD1. J was trimmed by 2 bases and V by 5 bases; bases with no gene match: 5. The CDR3 runs 15 residues. The CDR3 loop reads CASSTGGADTDTQYF. The CDR3 DNA reads TGTGCCAGCAGTACAGGGGGCGCAGACACAGATACGCAGTATTTT.

This chain connects TRBV5-1 to TRBJ2-3; D not certain. V gave up 1 base and J gave up 5 bases, with 11 bases separating them. CDR3 size: 14 residues. Germline V lookup: CDR1 SGHRS, CDR2 YFSETQ. The CDR3 region has the DNA TGCGCCAGCAGCTTGATGTCTGGGGAAGATACGCAGTATTTT. It encodes CASSLMSGEDTQYF.

V and J are TRBV4-2 and TRBJ2-1, with 12 bases matching TRBD2. V trimming: 0 bases; J trimming: 7 bases; junction bases outside the gene matches: 7. The CDR3 spans 17 residues. Germline V gene data show CDR1 as LGHNA and CDR2 as YNFKEQ. The CDR3 coding sequence is TGTGCCAGCAGCCAAGACCTAGCGGGGGGGCATAGGAATGAGCAGTTCTTC. It codes for CASSQDLAGGHRNEQFF.

The chain has TRBV18 and TRBJ2-7; D call uncertain. This CDR3 is 14 amino acids long. The V and J ends lost 4 bases and 3 bases respectively, with 13 bases between them. The germline gives CDR1 KGHSH, CDR2 LQKENI. The CDR3 DNA reads TGTGCCAGCTCACGGTCGGGCCTCAGCTACGAGCAGTACTTC. Its translation: CASSRSGLSYEQYF.

The V call is TRBV6-2 or TRBV6-3, the J call TRBJ2-7, with D hard to call. Per germline, CDR1 MNHEY and CDR2 SVGEGT. CDR3 size: 11 residues. Trimming shortened V by 4 bases and J by 3 bases, and 4 bases separated the two germline ends. The CDR3 coding sequence is TGTGCCAGCAGTTCCTACTACGAGCAGTACGTC. Translated: CASSSYYEQYV.

V usage is TRBV7-9 and J usage is TRBJ2-1; 8 nucleotides match TRBD1. Losses at the gene ends were 4 bases for V and 5 bases for J; bases not matched to a gene: 4. CDR1 is SEHNR and CDR2 is FQNEAQ in the germline V gene (reference sequence). CDR3 length equals 14 residues. The CDR3 reads CASSSTGVHNEQFF. CDR3 DNA: TGTGCCAGCAGCTCGACAGGGGTCCACAATGAGCAGTTCTTC.

This clonotype was found once. This rearrangement joins TRBV7-8 to TRBJ2-1; perhaps TRBD2 as D (7 bases). This CDR3 region has 16 residues. Deletions cut 4 bases from V and 0 bases from J, with 13 bases between. Looked up from germline, CDR1 is SGHVS and CDR2 is FQNEAQ. The CDR3 is CASSSRGGYSYNEQFF. The CDR3 nucleotides read TGTGCCAGCAGCTCAAGGGGGGGTTACTCCTACAATGAGCAGTTCTTC.

J is TRBJ2-3 and V is TRBV29-1, with TRBD1 identical over 9 bases. After removal of 6 bases from V and 5 bases from J, the junction contained 9 bases not matched to a gene. Germline CDR1 SQVTM, CDR2 ANQGSEA. This CDR3 spans 14 amino acids. The CDR3 spells CSVTGQGERDTQYF. The CDR3, as DNA: TGCAGCGTGACGGGACAGGGTGAGAGAGATACGCAGTATTTT.

This sequence joins TRBV9 and TRBJ2-1, with D maybe TRBD2 (6 bases). This CDR3 region has 13 residues. Trimming removed 10 bases at V and 0 bases at J, with 11 bases between. Germline V gene sequence: CDR1 SGDLS, CDR2 YYNGEE. CDR3 coding DNA: TGTGCCGACCGGGGGAGCTCCTACAATGAGCAGTTCTTC. It yields the protein CADRGSSYNEQFF.

The chain carries TRBV20-1 and TRBJ2-5; D gene uncertain. V was cut by 3 bases and J by 4 bases, with 12 bases left in between. The germline CDR1 and CDR2 sequences are DFQATT and SNEGSKA (reference sequence). The CDR3 runs to 13 residues. CDR3 protein: CSARSDLGETQYF. CDR3 DNA sequence: TGCAGTGCTAGGAGCGACCTAGGAGAGACCCAGTACTTC.

The table lists this clonotype with a count of one. The J gene is TRBJ1-1, the V gene TRBV21-1; TRBD1, the table's D call, was not compared with the DNA. TRBV21-1 is marked as a pseudogene. The CDR3 totals 16 residues. The CDR3 DNA sequence: TGTGCCAGCAGCCCTCACTTCAAAACAGGGAACACTGAAGCTTTCTTT. Translating gives CASSPHFKTGNTEAFF.

J is TRBJ1-6 and V is TRBV20-1, with D unclear. Trimming took off 2 bases at V and 1 base at J, with 9 bases between the two ends. CDR3 length: 15 residues. Germline CDR1 DFQATT, CDR2 SNEGSKA (reference sequence). In DNA form, the CDR3 reads TGCAGTGCTAGATTCCAGGAGTCCTATAATTCACCCCTCCACTTT. It specifies CSARFQESYNSPLHF.

The V and J genes are TRBV7-9 and TRBJ2-5; unclear D gene. The CDR3 sequence is 13 residues long. CDR1 is SEHNR, CDR2 FQNEAQ, per germline (reference sequence). Trimming removed 7 bases at V and 4 bases at J, with 13 bases between. The DNA for the CDR3 is TGTGCCAGCAACCCTCCAGAGAGAGAGACCCAGTACTTC. This encodes CASNPPERETQYF.

This rearrangement joins TRBV18 to TRBJ2-2, with unresolved D. Germline values: CDR1 KGHSH, CDR2 LQKENI. The V end lost 3 bases, the J end lost 2 bases, and 13 bases lay between the germline ends. This CDR3 spans 16 amino acids. CDR3 DNA: TGTGCCAGCTCACCGATTCGGCCGGATAACACCGGGGAGCTGTTTTTT. It yields the protein CASSPIRPDNTGELFF.

The V and J genes are TRBV2 and TRBJ1-1, with D perhaps TRBD1 (5 bases). Trimming cost V 4 bases and J 5 bases, with 14 bases left between them. Per germline, CDR1 SNHLY and CDR2 FYNNEI. The CDR3 sequence is 14 residues long. CDR3 region: CASSVQGLRTEAFF. The CDR3 DNA sequence: TGTGCCAGCAGTGTGCAGGGTCTAAGGACTGAAGCTTTCTTT.

The chain combines TRBV29-1 with TRBJ1-2; possibly TRBD1 for D (5 bases). V was clipped by 5 bases and J by 6 bases, with 10 bases between them. Germline V gene sequence: CDR1 SQVTM, CDR2 ANQGSEA. The CDR3 has 11 residues. The chain's CDR3 is CSVRRVDGYTF. In DNA, the CDR3 is TGCAGCGTTCGCAGGGTGGATGGCTACACCTTC.

The chain recombines TRBV7-3 with TRBJ2-5, with D possibly matching TRBD2 (6 bases). The ends were cut back, 11 bases at V and 1 base at J, with 17 bases in the middle. CDR3 size: 14 residues. Per germline, CDR1 SGHTA and CDR2 FQGTGA. The CDR3: CASGRSGPQETQYF. The CDR3 DNA reads TGTGCCTCCGGACGTAGCGGCCCCCAAGAGACCCAGTACTTC.

V usage is TRBV15 and J usage is TRBJ2-2; D is ambiguous. V gave up 0 bases and J gave up 1 base, with 6 bases separating them. Germline V gene data show CDR1 as LNHNV and CDR2 as YYDKDF (reference sequence). The CDR3 has 15 amino acids. The CDR3: CATSRDRRNTGELFF. The DNA for the CDR3 is TGTGCCACCAGCAGAGATCGCAGGAACACCGGGGAGCTGTTTTTT.

The J gene is TRBJ1-5, the V gene TRBV12-3 or TRBV12-4; D gene unclear. The V end lost 7 bases, the J end lost 1 base, and 11 bases lay between the germline ends. CDR3 length equals 14 residues. The CDR3 nucleotides are TGTGCCAGCACTAAGGGTAGCAGCAATCAGCCCCAGCATTTT. Translating it yields CASTKGSSNQPQHF.

The CDR3 DNA is TGTGCCAGCAGCCCGTTGACAGGGCGGAATGAAGCTTTCTTT. The encoded protein is CASSPLTGRNEAFF. V is TRBV14 and J is TRBJ1-1; 7 bases align to TRBD1. J gave up 7 bases and V 4 bases, and 9 bases lay outside the gene matches. The germline V gene has CDR1 SGHDN and CDR2 FVKESK. The CDR3 consists of 14 residues.

The chain employs TRBV27 and TRBJ2-5; tentatively, D is TRBD1 or TRBD2 (5 bases each). With 6 bases removed from V and 2 bases from J, the gap between germline ends came to 16 bases. CDR1 and CDR2 (germline): MNHEY, SMNVEV (reference sequence). CDR3 size: 15 residues. The CDR3 loop reads CASRPWDGGQETQYF. CDR3 bases: TGTGCCAGCAGGCCCTGGGACGGCGGGCAAGAGACCCAGTACTTC.